The clone carrying this T cell receptor (beta chain) was observed a handful of times. Its specificity is not known. The data stem from a study of cytomegalovirus exposure and HLA in healthy donors. Study-wide results and limits: Reportedly, fewer N-insertions than the roughly 600-donor mean appeared in an Asian-associated ancestry cluster in a later analysis.

Researchers ran the PCR with 60 Vbeta and 13 Jbeta primers. Sequenced by immunoSEQ multiplex PCR; TCRdb stores in-frame clones only, minus some. The data hold 110,000 to 150,000 clones, with 70% to 80% observed a single time. Material for sequencing was PBMCs. The receptor was isolated from a woman aged 18-29 years in good health and CMV-seropositive.

This CDR3 is CASSPRDFRSSYEQYF. For the CDR3, the DNA is TGTGCCAGCTCACCACGAGACTTTAGGAGCTCCTACGAGCAGTACTTC. This sequence joins TRBV18 and TRBJ2-7; unclear D gene. V was cut by 1 base and J by 0 bases, with 13 bases left in between. CDR3 length: 16 residues. Germline CDR1 and CDR2: KGHSH and LQKENI.